This T cell receptor beta chain was sequenced for a study of PD-1 blockade in classical Hodgkin lymphoma. Study-wide background: Patients in the cohort were put on intravenous nivolumab, 3 mg/kg every 2 weeks.

Relapse after autologous stem cell transplantation occurred in every patient, and brentuximab vedotin exposure varied. Sequencing used immunoSEQ multiplex PCR; TCRdb keeps in-frame clones, though not all of them. The sample shows roughly 40,000 clones, approximately 64% of them seen only once. A word on this clone: The target antigen is unknown.

Study-wide points: Possibly reflecting disease activity or prior therapy, repertoire differences have causes that remain undefined. Baseline diversity resembling that of newly diagnosed patients was seen in complete responders. Reports described newly diagnosed patients as having lower baseline TCR diversity than healthy donors.

V lost 5 bases to trimming and J lost 4 bases, with 12 bases between them. Germline CDR1 is MNHEY and CDR2 is SMNVEV (reference sequence). The CDR3 totals 14 residues. The sequencing here drew on peripheral blood mononuclear cells (PBMCs), taken at baseline. This clonotype originated in a human donor with classical Hodgkin lymphoma. The chain links TRBV27 to TRBJ1-5; D remains unclear. The CDR3 reads CASSPPEGNQPQHF. The CDR3 DNA reads TGTGCCAGCAGTCCCCCGGAGGGTAATCAGCCCCAGCATTTT.